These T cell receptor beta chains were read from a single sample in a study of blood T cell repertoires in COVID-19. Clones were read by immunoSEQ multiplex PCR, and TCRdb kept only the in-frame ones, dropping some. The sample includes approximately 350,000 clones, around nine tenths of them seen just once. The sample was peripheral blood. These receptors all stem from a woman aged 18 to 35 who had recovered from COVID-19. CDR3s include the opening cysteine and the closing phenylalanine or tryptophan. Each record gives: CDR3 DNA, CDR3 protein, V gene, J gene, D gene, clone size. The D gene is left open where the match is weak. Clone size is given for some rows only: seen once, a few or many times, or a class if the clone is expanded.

TGTGCCAGCAGCTTTAACGCCGGCAGGGCGGAGACCCAGTACTTC	CASSFNAGRAETQYF	TRBV11-2	TRBJ2-5	NA	NA
TGTGCCAGCTCATCGGACATAAACAATGAGCAGTTCTTC	CASSSDINNEQFF	TRBV18	TRBJ2-1	NA	NA
TGCGCCAGCAGTGAGTATAGGACAGGCGCTTATGGCTACACCTTC	CASSEYRTGAYGYTF	TRBV10-1	TRBJ1-2	TRBD1	once
TGTGCCAGTACCACCACACGCAACACTGAAGCTTTCTTT	CASTTTRNTEAFF	TRBV19	TRBJ1-1	NA	NA
TGTGCCAGCAGCCTATATGACAGGGCTAGGACTGAAGCTTTCTTT	CASSLYDRARTEAFF	TRBV14	TRBJ1-1	TRBD1	NA
TGTGCCAGCAGCCGGGACAGAGTTTATGGCTACACCTTC	CASSRDRVYGYTF	TRBV14	TRBJ1-2	TRBD1	NA
TGCGCCAGCAGCCACAGGACAGGGGATCAGCCCCAGCATTTT	CASSHRTGDQPQHF	TRBV4-3	TRBJ1-5	TRBD1	NA
TGTGCCAGCAGTGTGATTGAGAGTGGCTACACCTTC	CASSVIESGYTF	TRBV11-2	TRBJ1-2	NA	NA
TGCGCCAGCAGCCAAAACAGACAAAACACCGGGGAGCTGTTTTTT	CASSQNRQNTGELFF	TRBV4-1	TRBJ2-2	NA	NA
TGTGCCAGCAGCTTAGTTGAGGGCCGAACCGGGGAGCTGTTTTTT	CASSLVEGRTGELFF	TRBV7-9	TRBJ2-2	NA	few
TGTGCCAGCAGTTTTCTTGCGAGTTTCGGCTACACCTTC	CASSFLASFGYTF	TRBV27	TRBJ1-2	NA	NA
TGTGCCAGCAGCGTCGCTACGGTACAGTACAATGAGCAGTTCTTC	CASSVATVQYNEQFF	TRBV9	TRBJ2-1	NA	NA
TGCGCCAGCAGCCCAGGGTCCGGGGAGACCCAGTACTTC	CASSPGSGETQYF	TRBV5-1	TRBJ2-5	NA	NA
TGTGCCAGCAGCTACCCCGAGCGAAAGAACTATGGCTACACCTTC	CASSYPERKNYGYTF	TRBV11-2	TRBJ1-2	NA	NA
TGTGCCATCGCCGACTCCAGCGGGAGTTCCTACAATGAGCAGTTCTTC	CAIADSSGSSYNEQFF	TRBV10-3	TRBJ2-1	TRBD2	NA
TGTGCCAGCAGTCAAAACAGGCCTCCGACCGGGGAGCTGTTTTTT	CASSQNRPPTGELFF	TRBV6-5	TRBJ2-2	NA	NA
TGTGCCATCAGTGAATCGCTACAGGGCGCGGGCTACACCTTC	CAISESLQGAGYTF	TRBV10-3	TRBJ1-2	NA	NA
TGTGCCAGCACCGCGCCGATGAACACTGAAGCTTTCTTT	CASTAPMNTEAFF	TRBV6-1	TRBJ1-1	NA	NA
TGTGCCAGTAGTACCGGGACAGGGGAAGAAAAACTGTTTTTT	CASSTGTGEEKLFF	TRBV19	TRBJ1-4	TRBD1	NA
TGCGCCAGCAGCCAAGTGTCGACTAGCGGGATCCATGAGCAGTTCTTC	CASSQVSTSGIHEQFF	TRBV4-3	TRBJ2-1	TRBD2	NA
TGTGCCAGCCGGAACAGGGGCGCGGATGGCTACACCTTC	CASRNRGADGYTF	TRBV6-5	TRBJ1-2	TRBD1	NA
TGCAGTGCTGCTACTAGCATAACGCAGTATTTT	CSAATSITQYF	TRBV20-1	TRBJ2-3	NA	NA
TGTGCCAGCGTCGGCTCCCTGAGGGCCAATGAGCAGTTCTTC	CASVGSLRANEQFF	TRBV6-6	TRBJ2-1	NA	once
TGTGCCAGCAGCCTCCAAAACGGAGCGGGAGTAGGTACAGATACGCAGTATTTT	CASSLQNGAGVGTDTQYF	TRBV6-2/TRBV6-3	TRBJ2-3	TRBD2	NA
TGCGCCAGCGGTTGGGGAGATTGGGGTGAAAAACTGTTTTTT	CASGWGDWGEKLFF	TRBV5-1	TRBJ1-4	NA	NA
TGTGCCAGCAGCGTATCTCTAGCGGGAGGGCCAGGGACCTACAATGAGCAGTTCTTC	CASSVSLAGGPGTYNEQFF	TRBV9	TRBJ2-1	TRBD2	NA
TGTGCCAGCAGCTCCCAGCGGGAGGTGTATACGCAGTATTTT	CASSSQREVYTQYF	TRBV2	TRBJ2-3	TRBD2	NA
TGTGCCAGCAGCCCCGGACTAGCGGGAGAAAGGCAGTTCTTC	CASSPGLAGERQFF	TRBV7-9	TRBJ2-1	TRBD2	once
TGTGCCAGCAGCTTAGTGTTCAGTCTAGAAGAGACCCAGTACTTC	CASSLVFSLEETQYF	TRBV7-7	TRBJ2-5	NA	NA
TGTGCCAGCAGTTACGGACAGGCGAACACTGAAGCTTTCTTT	CASSYGQANTEAFF	TRBV6-6	TRBJ1-1	TRBD1	once
TGTGCCACCAGCGTACGGACTAGCGGGATAAACAATGAGCAGTTCTTC	CATSVRTSGINNEQFF	TRBV15	TRBJ2-1	TRBD2	NA
TGTGCCAGCACCAACGAAGGGGACTGGGGGAACATTCAGTACTTC	CASTNEGDWGNIQYF	TRBV2	TRBJ2-4	NA	NA
TGTGCCAGCAGCCTACCCCGGAACACCGGGGAGCTGTTTTTT	CASSLPRNTGELFF	TRBV7-2	TRBJ2-2	NA	NA
TGTGCCATCAGCGAAACCGACAGTCATAGCAATCAGCCCCAGCATTTT	CAISETDSHSNQPQHF	TRBV10-3	TRBJ1-5	NA	NA
TGTGCCAGTAAAAGCGAGCCAGGGGCAGATACGCAGTATTTT	CASKSEPGADTQYF	TRBV19	TRBJ2-3	NA	once
TGTGCCAGCAGCCCGGACTCCAAAGAGACCCAGTACTTC	CASSPDSKETQYF	TRBV3-1/TRBV3-2	TRBJ2-5	NA	NA
TGTGCCAGCACCCGCCTAGCGTGGGATGAGCAGTTCTTC	CASTRLAWDEQFF	TRBV5-6	TRBJ2-1	NA	NA
TGCGCCAGCACCGTGGGACTAGCGGGAGTGTTAGATACGCAGTATTTT	CASTVGLAGVLDTQYF	TRBV10-2	TRBJ2-3	TRBD2	NA
TGCGCCAGCACCGCGGGCAACACCGGGGAGCTGTTTTTT	CASTAGNTGELFF	TRBV10-1	TRBJ2-2	NA	few
TGTGCCACCAAACGAGGAGACACAGATACGCAGTATTTT	CATKRGDTDTQYF	TRBV27	TRBJ2-3	NA	NA
TGTGCCACCTATAGTGGGGCGCCGAAAAAGCAGCCCCAGCATTTT	CATYSGAPKKQPQHF	TRBV24-1	TRBJ1-5	NA	once
TGCAGCGTTAAAACGGGAACAGGGACTCAGCCCCAGCATTTT	CSVKTGTGTQPQHF	TRBV29-1	TRBJ1-5	NA	few
TGTGCCAGCAGTTTAAGCCCCTACAGACATGAAAAACTGTTTTTT	CASSLSPYRHEKLFF	TRBV27	TRBJ1-4	NA	NA
TGCGCCAGCAGCTTGGTGGGCCTAAAAGAGACCCAGTACTTC	CASSLVGLKETQYF	TRBV5-1	TRBJ2-5	NA	NA
TGCAGCGCAACAGGGGGAGCTGGGGGTTATGGCTACACCTTC	CSATGGAGGYGYTF	TRBV29-1	TRBJ1-2	TRBD1	NA
TGTGCCAGCAGCCAAGGGGTTAGCGGGATCTACAATGAGCAGTTCTTC	CASSQGVSGIYNEQFF	TRBV3-1/TRBV3-2	TRBJ2-1	TRBD2	NA
TGTGCCAGCAGCCTAGAGACAGGGGTGTTAACTAATGAAAAACTGTTTTTT	CASSLETGVLTNEKLFF	TRBV5-6	TRBJ1-4	TRBD1	NA
TGCAGTGCTAGTTTTTTTTCCCACTCCCAAGAGACCCAGTACTTC	CSASFFSHSQETQYF	TRBV20-1	TRBJ2-5	NA	NA
TGTGCCAGCAGTTTTGGGCTAGCGGCGAACACCGGGGAGCTGTTTTTT	CASSFGLAANTGELFF	TRBV6-5	TRBJ2-2	TRBD2	NA